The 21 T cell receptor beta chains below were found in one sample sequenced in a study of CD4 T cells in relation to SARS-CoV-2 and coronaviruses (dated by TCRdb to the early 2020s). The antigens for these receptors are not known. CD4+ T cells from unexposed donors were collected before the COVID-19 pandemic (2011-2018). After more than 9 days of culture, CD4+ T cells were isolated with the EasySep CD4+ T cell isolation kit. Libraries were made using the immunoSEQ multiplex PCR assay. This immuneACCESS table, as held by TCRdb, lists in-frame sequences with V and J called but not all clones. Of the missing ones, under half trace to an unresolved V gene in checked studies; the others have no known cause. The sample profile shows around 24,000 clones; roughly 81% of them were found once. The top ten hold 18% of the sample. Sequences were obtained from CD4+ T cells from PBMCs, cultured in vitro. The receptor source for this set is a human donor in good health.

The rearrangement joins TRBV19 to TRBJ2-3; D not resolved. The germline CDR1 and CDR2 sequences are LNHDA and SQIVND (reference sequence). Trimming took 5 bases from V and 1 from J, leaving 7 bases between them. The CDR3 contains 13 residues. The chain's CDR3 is CASSVGRTDTQYF. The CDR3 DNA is TGTGCCAGTAGTGTCGGCCGCACAGATACGCAGTATTTT.

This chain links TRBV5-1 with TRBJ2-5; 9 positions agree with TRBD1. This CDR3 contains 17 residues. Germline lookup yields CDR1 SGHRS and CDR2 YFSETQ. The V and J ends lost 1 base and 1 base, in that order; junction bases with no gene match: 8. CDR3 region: CASSLHRGRDLQETQYF. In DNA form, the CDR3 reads TGCGCCAGCAGCTTGCACAGGGGGCGAGACCTCCAAGAGACCCAGTACTTC. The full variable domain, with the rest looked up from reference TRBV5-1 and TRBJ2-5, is KAGVTQTPRYLIKTRGQQVTLSCSPISGHRSVSWYQQTPGQGLQFLFEYFSETQRNKGNFPGRFSGRQFSNSRSEMNVSTLELGDSALYLCASSLHRGRDLQETQYFGPGTRLLVL.

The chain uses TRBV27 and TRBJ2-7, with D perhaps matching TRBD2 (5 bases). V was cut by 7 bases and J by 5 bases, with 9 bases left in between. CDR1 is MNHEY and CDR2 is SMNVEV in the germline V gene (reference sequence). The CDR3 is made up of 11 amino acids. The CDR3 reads CASTDYNEQYF. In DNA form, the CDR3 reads TGTGCCAGCACCGACTACAACGAGCAGTACTTC.

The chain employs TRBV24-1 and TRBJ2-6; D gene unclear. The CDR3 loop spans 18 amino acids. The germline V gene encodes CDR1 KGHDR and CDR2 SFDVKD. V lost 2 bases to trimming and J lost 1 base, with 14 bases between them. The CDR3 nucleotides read TGTGCCACCAGTGATTCATCCCCACGGGCATCTGGGGCCAACGTCCTGACTTTC. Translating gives CATSDSSPRASGANVLTF.

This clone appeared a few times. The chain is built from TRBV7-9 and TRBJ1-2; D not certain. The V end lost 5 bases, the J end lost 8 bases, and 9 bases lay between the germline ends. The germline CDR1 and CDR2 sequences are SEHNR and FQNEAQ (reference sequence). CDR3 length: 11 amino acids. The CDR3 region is CASSPSEGYTF. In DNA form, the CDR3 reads TGTGCCAGCAGCCCAAGTGAGGGCTACACCTTC. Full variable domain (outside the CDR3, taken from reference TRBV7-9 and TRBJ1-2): DTGVSQNPRHKITKRGQNVTFRCDPISEHNRLYWYRQTLGQGPEFLTYFQNEAQLEKSRLLSDRFSAERPKGSFSTLEIQRTEQGDSAMYLCASSPSEGYTFGSGTRLTVV.

Written as DNA, the CDR3 is TGTGCCAGCAGCGACAGACAGGGCCAACATTCCACCTACAATGAGCAGTTCTTC. This codes for CASSDRQGQHSTYNEQFF. This rearrangement joins TRBV9 to TRBJ2-1; TRBD1 aligns across 7 bases. Germline V gene sequence: CDR1 SGDLS, CDR2 YYNGEE. The length of the CDR3 is 18 residues. Trimming cost V 3 bases and J 2 bases; bases outside gene matches: 14. The full variable domain, in which reference TRBV9 and TRBJ2-1 provide the parts outside the CDR3, is DSGVTQTPKHLITATGQRVTLRCSPRSGDLSVYWYQQSLDQGLQFLIQYYNGEERAKGNILERFSAQQFPDLHSELNLSSLELGDSALYFCASSDRQGQHSTYNEQFFGPGTRLTVL.

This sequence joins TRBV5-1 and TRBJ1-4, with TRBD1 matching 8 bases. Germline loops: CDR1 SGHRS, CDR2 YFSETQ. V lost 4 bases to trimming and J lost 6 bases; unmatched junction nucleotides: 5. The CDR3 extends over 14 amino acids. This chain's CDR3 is CASSIQGGDEKLFF. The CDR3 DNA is TGCGCCAGCAGCATACAGGGGGGAGATGAAAAACTGTTTTTT.

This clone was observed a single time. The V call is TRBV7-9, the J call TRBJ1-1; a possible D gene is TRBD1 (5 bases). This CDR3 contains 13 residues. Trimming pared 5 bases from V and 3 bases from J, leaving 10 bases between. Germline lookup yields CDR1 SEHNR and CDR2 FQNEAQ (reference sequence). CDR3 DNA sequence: TGTGCCAGCAGCCTCCGGGGGGACACTGAAGCTTTCTTT. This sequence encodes CASSLRGDTEAFF. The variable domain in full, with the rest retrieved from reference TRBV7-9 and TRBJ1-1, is DTGVSQNPRHKITKRGQNVTFRCDPISEHNRLYWYRQTLGQGPEFLTYFQNEAQLEKSRLLSDRFSAERPKGSFSTLEIQRTEQGDSAMYLCASSLRGDTEAFFGQGTRLTVV.

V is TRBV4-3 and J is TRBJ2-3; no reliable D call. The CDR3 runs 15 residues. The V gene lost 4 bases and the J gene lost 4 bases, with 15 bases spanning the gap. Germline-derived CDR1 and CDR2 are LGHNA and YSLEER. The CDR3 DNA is TGCGCCAGCAGCCCCGATACACCTTCCGCAGATACGCAGTATTTT. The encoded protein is CASSPDTPSADTQYF.

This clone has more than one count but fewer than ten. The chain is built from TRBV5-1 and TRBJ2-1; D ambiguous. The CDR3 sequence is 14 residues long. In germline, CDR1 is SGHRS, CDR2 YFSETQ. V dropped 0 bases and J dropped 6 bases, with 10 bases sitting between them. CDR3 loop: CASSLGHHLNEQFF. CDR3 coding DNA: TGCGCCAGCAGCTTGGGTCACCACCTCAATGAGCAGTTCTTC.

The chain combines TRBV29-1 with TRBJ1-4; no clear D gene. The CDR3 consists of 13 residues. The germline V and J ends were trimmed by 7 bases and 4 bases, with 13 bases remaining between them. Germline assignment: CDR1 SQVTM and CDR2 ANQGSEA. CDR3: CSANRAHNEKLFF. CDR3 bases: TGCAGCGCGAACCGGGCCCATAATGAAAAACTGTTTTTT. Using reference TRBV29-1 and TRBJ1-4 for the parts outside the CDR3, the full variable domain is SAVISQKPSRDICQRGTSLTIQCQVDSQVTMMFWYRQQPGQSLTLIATANQGSEATYESGFVIDKFPISRPNLTFSTLTVSNMSPEDSSIYLCSANRAHNEKLFFGSGTQLSVL.

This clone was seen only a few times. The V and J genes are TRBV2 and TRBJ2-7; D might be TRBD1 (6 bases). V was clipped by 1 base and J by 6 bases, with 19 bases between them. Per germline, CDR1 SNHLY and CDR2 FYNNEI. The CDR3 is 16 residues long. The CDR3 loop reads CASSEGPGELVGEQYF. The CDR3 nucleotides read TGTGCCAGCAGTGAAGGGCCAGGGGAGCTAGTGGGCGAGCAGTACTTC. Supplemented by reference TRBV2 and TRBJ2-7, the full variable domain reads EPEVTQTPSHQVTQMGQEVILRCVPISNHLYFYWYRQILGQKVEFLVSFYNNEISEKSEIFDDQFSVERPDGSNFTLKIRSTKLEDSAMYFCASSEGPGELVGEQYFGPGTRLTVT.

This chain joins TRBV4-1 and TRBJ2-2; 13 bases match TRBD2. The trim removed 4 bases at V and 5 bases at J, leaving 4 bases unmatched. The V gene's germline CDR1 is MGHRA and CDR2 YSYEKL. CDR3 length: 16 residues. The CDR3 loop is CASSRGLAGETGELFF. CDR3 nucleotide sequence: TGCGCCAGCAGCCGAGGACTAGCGGGAGAAACCGGGGAGCTGTTTTTT.

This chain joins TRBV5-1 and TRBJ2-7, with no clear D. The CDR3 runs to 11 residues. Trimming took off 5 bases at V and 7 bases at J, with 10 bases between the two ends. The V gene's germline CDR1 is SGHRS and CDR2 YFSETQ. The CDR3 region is CASSPQGEQYF. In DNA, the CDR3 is TGCGCCAGCAGTCCACAAGGGGAGCAGTACTTC.

The CDR3 region is CAIRGPGRNEQFF. Written as DNA, the CDR3 is TGTGCCATCAGGGGACCAGGGAGGAATGAGCAGTTCTTC. The chain combines TRBV10-3 with TRBJ2-1, with a tentative D call TRBD2 (6 bases). V was clipped by 6 bases and J by 7 bases, with 13 bases between them. This CDR3 spans 13 amino acids. CDR1 ENHRY and CDR2 SYGVKD come from the germline V gene.

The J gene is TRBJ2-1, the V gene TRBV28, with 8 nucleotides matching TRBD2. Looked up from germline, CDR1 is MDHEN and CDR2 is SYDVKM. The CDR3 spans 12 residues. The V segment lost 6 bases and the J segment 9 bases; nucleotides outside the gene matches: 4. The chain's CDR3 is CASRTSGGEQFF. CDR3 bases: TGTGCCAGCAGGACGAGCGGGGGTGAGCAGTTCTTC. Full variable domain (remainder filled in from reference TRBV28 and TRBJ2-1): DVKVTQSSRYLVKRTGEKVFLECVQDMDHENMFWYRQDPGLGLRLIYFSYDVKMKEKGDIPEGYSVSREKKERFSLILESASTNQTSMYLCASRTSGGEQFFGPGTRLTVL.

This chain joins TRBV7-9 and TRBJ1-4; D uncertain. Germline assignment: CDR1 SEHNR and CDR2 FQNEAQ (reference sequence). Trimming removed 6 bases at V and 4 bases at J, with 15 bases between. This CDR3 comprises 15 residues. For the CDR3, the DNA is TGTGCCAGCAGTTCAGGATCCTTGTTTAATGAAAAACTGTTTTTT. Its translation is CASSSGSLFNEKLFF.

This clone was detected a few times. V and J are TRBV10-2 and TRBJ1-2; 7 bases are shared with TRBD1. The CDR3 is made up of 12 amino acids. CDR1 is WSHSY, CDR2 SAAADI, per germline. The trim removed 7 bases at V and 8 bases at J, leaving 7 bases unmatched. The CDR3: CASTGQDRGYTF. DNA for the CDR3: TGCGCCAGCACCGGACAGGACCGCGGCTACACCTTC.

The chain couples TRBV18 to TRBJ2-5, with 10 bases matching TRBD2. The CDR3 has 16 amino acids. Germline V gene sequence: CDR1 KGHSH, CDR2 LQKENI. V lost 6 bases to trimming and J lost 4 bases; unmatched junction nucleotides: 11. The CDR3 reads CASSTGPSGSTETQYF. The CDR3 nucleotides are TGTGCCAGCTCCACGGGGCCTAGCGGGAGCACAGAGACCCAGTACTTC. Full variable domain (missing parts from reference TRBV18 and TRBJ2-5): NAGVMQNPRHLVRRRGQEARLRCSPMKGHSHVYWYRQLPEEGLKFMVYLQKENIIDESGMPKERFSAEFPKEGPSILRIQQVVRGDSAAYFCASSTGPSGSTETQYFGPGTRLLVL.

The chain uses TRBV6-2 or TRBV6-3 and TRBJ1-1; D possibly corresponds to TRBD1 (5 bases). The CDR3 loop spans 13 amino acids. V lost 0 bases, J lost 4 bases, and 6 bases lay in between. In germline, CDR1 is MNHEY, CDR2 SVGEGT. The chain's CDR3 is CASSYSGGTEAFF. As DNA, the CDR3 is TGTGCCAGCAGTTACTCTGGGGGCACTGAAGCTTTCTTT.

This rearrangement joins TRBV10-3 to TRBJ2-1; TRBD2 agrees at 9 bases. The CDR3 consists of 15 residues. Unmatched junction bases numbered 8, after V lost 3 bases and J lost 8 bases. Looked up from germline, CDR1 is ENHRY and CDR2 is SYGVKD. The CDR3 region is CAISDPGTSPYEQFF. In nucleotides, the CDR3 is TGTGCCATCAGTGACCCCGGGACTAGCCCGTATGAGCAGTTCTTC.